These 14 T cell receptor beta chains share one sample of origin, sequenced in a study of cytomegalovirus exposure and HLA in healthy donors. 13 Jbeta primers and 60 Vbeta primers were used for the PCR. Produced via immunoSEQ multiplex PCR; TCRdb's table is partial and in-frame only. Its listing shows around 100,000 clones. The sample comprised PBMCs. These receptors all come from a man aged 35-49 years in good health and CMV-seropositive.

V and J are TRBV5-6 and TRBJ2-1, with unresolved D. Trimming left V 4 bases short and J 3 bases short, with 8 bases between. The germline CDR1 and CDR2 sequences are SGHDT and YYEEEE. This CDR3 contains 13 residues. The CDR3, as DNA: TGTGCCAGCAGCCCGACGGGCTACAATGAGCAGTTCTTC. It is translated as CASSPTGYNEQFF.

The chain joins TRBV27 to TRBJ2-1; 10 nucleotides match TRBD1. Germline lookup yields CDR1 MNHEY and CDR2 SMNVEV (reference sequence). The CDR3 is made up of 15 amino acids. Trimming cost V 3 bases and J 4 bases; bases outside gene matches: 3. CDR3 nucleotide sequence: TGTGCCAGCAGTTTGGAGGGACAGGGGTACAATGAGCAGTTCTTC. Its protein is CASSLEGQGYNEQFF.

V gene TRBV21-1 combines with J gene TRBJ2-7; the DNA was not compared with TRBD2, the D call given in the table. TRBV21-1 constitutes a pseudogene. This CDR3 contains 15 residues. The CDR3: CASSKADRDSCEQYF. DNA for the CDR3: TGTGCCAGCAGCAAAGCGGACCGGGACTCCTGCGAGCAGTACTTC.

The chain couples TRBV10-2 to TRBJ2-7, with 7 nucleotides matching TRBD1. V dropped 6 bases and J dropped 4; count of bases not matched to a gene: 6. CDR3 length equals 13 residues. Germline V gives CDR1 WSHSY, CDR2 SAAADI. The CDR3 sequence: CASRIGQEYEQYF. The CDR3 DNA is TGCGCCAGCAGGATCGGACAGGAGTACGAGCAGTACTTC.

This chain connects TRBV4-1 to TRBJ2-7, with TRBD2 matching over 12 bases. V trimming: 1 base; J trimming: 5 bases; junction bases outside the gene matches: 9. The CDR3 contains 17 residues. CDR1 MGHRA and CDR2 YSYEKL come from the germline V gene. CDR3 sequence: CASSQVGLAGGNDEQYF. The CDR3 DNA sequence: TGCGCCAGCAGCCAAGTCGGGCTAGCGGGAGGGAACGACGAGCAGTACTTC.

V gene TRBV7-9 combines with J gene TRBJ2-5; D remains ambiguous. Germline V gene data show CDR1 as SEHNR and CDR2 as FQNEAQ (reference sequence). The CDR3 runs to 13 residues. V dropped 2 bases and J dropped 3 bases, with 7 bases sitting between them. CDR3 residues: CASSLTMEETQYF. CDR3 DNA sequence: TGTGCCAGCAGCTTAACAATGGAAGAGACCCAGTACTTC. Full variable domain (remainder filled in from reference TRBV7-9 and TRBJ2-5): DTGVSQNPRHKITKRGQNVTFRCDPISEHNRLYWYRQTLGQGPEFLTYFQNEAQLEKSRLLSDRFSAERPKGSFSTLEIQRTEQGDSAMYLCASSLTMEETQYFGPGTRLLVL.

The rearrangement joins TRBV5-6 to TRBJ1-5; maybe TRBD1 (6 bases). Trimming cost V 0 bases and J 6 bases, with 13 bases left between them. The germline CDR1 and CDR2 sequences are SGHDT and YYEEEE. This CDR3 is built from 15 residues. CDR3 nucleotide sequence: TGTGCCAGCAGCTTGGCTGGCAGGGGATTTCAGCCCCAGCATTTT. It translates to CASSLAGRGFQPQHF.

V and J are TRBV9 and TRBJ2-7; tentative D call: TRBD1 (6 bases). The CDR3 consists of 14 residues. Trimming removed 3 bases at V and 4 bases at J, with 14 bases between. Looked up from germline, CDR1 is SGDLS and CDR2 is YYNGEE. CDR3 sequence reads: CASSAQGEGYEQYF. CDR3 in DNA: TGTGCCAGCAGCGCACAGGGAGAGGGTTACGAGCAGTACTTC.

The J gene is TRBJ2-7, the V gene TRBV4-3; the D gene is possibly TRBD2 (5 bases). CDR1 LGHNA and CDR2 YSLEER come from the germline V gene. This CDR3 region has 16 residues. V was clipped by 0 bases and J by 3 bases, with 15 bases between them. CDR3 sequence: CASSQEPWEMNYEQYF. The DNA of the CDR3 is TGCGCCAGCAGCCAAGAGCCTTGGGAGATGAACTACGAGCAGTACTTC.

V and J are TRBV6-5 and TRBJ2-5, with 9 bases fitting TRBD2. The tail of the sequence fits TRBJ2-7 better, so the J call may be wrong. The CDR3 has 15 residues. Germline V lookup: CDR1 MNHEY, CDR2 SVGAGI. The chain's CDR3 is CASSAAGGSPYEQYF. The CDR3 DNA reads TGTGCCAGTTCTGCTGCGGGAGGGAGCCCCTACGAGCAGTACTTC.

The chain links TRBV7-2 to TRBJ2-3; TRBD2 agrees at 11 bases. The CDR3 sequence is 15 residues long. The junction had 4 bases not matched to a gene; V was cut back by 3 bases and J by 5 bases. Germline V gene data show CDR1 as SGHTA and CDR2 as FQGNSA. The CDR3 reads CASSFTSGRIDTQYF. The CDR3 coding sequence is TGTGCCAGCAGCTTTACTAGCGGGAGAATAGATACGCAGTATTTT. Drawing the rest from reference TRBV7-2 and TRBJ2-3, the complete variable domain is GAGVSQSPSNKVTEKGKDVELRCDPISGHTALYWYRQSLGQGLEFLIYFQGNSAPDKSGLPSDRFSAERTGGSVSTLTIQRTQQEDSAVYLCASSFTSGRIDTQYFGPGTRLTVL.

The chain employs TRBV27 and TRBJ2-7, with D perhaps matching TRBD1 (5 bases). This CDR3 comprises 15 residues. Trimming stripped 3 bases from V and 0 bases from J, with 12 bases between. Germline CDR1 reads MNHEY; CDR2 reads SMNVEV (reference sequence). CDR3 coding DNA: TGTGCCAGCAGTTTTAGGCTTACAGGCTCCTACGAGCAGTACTTC. It encodes CASSFRLTGSYEQYF.

The rearrangement uses TRBV4-3 and TRBJ1-1; perhaps TRBD1 as D (5 bases). The V end lost 1 base, the J end lost 10 bases, and 13 bases lay between the germline ends. In germline, CDR1 is LGHNA, CDR2 YSLEER. CDR3 size: 13 residues. The CDR3 region is CASSQVLGLVAFF. The CDR3, as DNA: TGCGCCAGCAGCCAAGTGTTGGGGCTGGTAGCTTTCTTT.

This chain links TRBV29-1 with TRBJ2-5, with TRBD2 matching over 11 bases. The last part of the DNA fits TRBJ2-7 better; the J call may be wrong. The CDR3 is 20 amino acids. Germline-derived CDR1 and CDR2 are SQVTM and ANQGSEA. This CDR3 is CSVEDPGGLAGGQSSYEQYF. The CDR3 DNA reads as TGCAGCGTTGAAGATCCTGGAGGCCTAGCGGGAGGACAGAGCTCCTACGAGCAGTACTTC.